The entry that follows covers one T cell receptor beta chain sequence. Its matching antigen is unknown. The gene symbols are mouse symbols. The missing CDR3 end, 4 residues past where the read stops, is filled in from the germline J gene. The length of the CDR3 is 16 residues. The germline CDR1 and CDR2 sequences are NNHDY and SYVADS. Trimming removed 1 base from V and 5 bases from J; junction bases left unmatched: 4. This entry comes from a study of CD8+ T cells in alopecia areata. Turning to the study itself: C3H/HeJ donors aged about 6-12 months with spontaneous alopecia supplied skin grafted onto approximately 7-11-week-old female C3H/HeJ mice.

Study conclusions and caveats: The study also sequences resident alphabeta T cells of normal skin in scalp samples. The study found TCR sharing across patients less clear than in mice, possibly for HLA reasons. Compared with normal scalp, lesional scalp had higher clonality and more expanded CD8+ clones.

Extracted from the samples, RNA was reverse transcribed into cDNA to serve as the sequencing template. Only in-frame clones appear in the TCRdb table, and some are missing; sequencing was by immunoSEQ multiplex PCR. The sample has some 110,000 clones, none seen only once. The clonotype comes from a C3H/HeJ mouse with alopecia areata. The MHC haplotype recorded for the strain is H2-k. The sequenced sample consisted of lesional skin. V is TRBV13-3 and J is TRBJ2-1, with 12 bases identical to TRBD2. CDR3 loop: CASSDPGTGGNAEQFF. The sequenced CDR3 bases are TGTGCCAGCAGTGATCCCGGGACTGGGGGGAATGCT.